The TCR beta chain described here comes from a study of control samples from healthy donors and cancer patients. The data were produced by immunoSEQ multiplex PCR, yet TCRdb's version contains in-frame clones alone and is incomplete. The sample includes around 130,000 clones, approximately 87% seen only once; the top ten take around 10%. J was trimmed by 0 bases and V by 4 bases; bases with no gene match: 3. The CDR3 spans 15 residues. Germline CDR1 reads LNHDA; CDR2 reads SQIVND (reference sequence). The source of this sequence is a man aged 30-40 years in good health. This sequence joins TRBV19 and TRBJ1-5, with TRBD1 matching 7 bases. Sequenced sample: blood. This chain's CDR3 is CASSTTGNSNQPQHF. The CDR3 nucleotides read TGTGCCAGTAGTACGACAGGGAATAGCAATCAGCCCCAGCATTTT. Full variable domain (rest looked up from reference TRBV19 and TRBJ1-5): DGGITQSPKYLFRKEGQNVTLSCEQNLNHDAMYWYRQDPGQGLRLIYYSQIVNDFQKGDIAEGYSVSREKKESFPLTVTSAQKNPTAFYLCASSTTGNSNQPQHFGDGTRLSIL.